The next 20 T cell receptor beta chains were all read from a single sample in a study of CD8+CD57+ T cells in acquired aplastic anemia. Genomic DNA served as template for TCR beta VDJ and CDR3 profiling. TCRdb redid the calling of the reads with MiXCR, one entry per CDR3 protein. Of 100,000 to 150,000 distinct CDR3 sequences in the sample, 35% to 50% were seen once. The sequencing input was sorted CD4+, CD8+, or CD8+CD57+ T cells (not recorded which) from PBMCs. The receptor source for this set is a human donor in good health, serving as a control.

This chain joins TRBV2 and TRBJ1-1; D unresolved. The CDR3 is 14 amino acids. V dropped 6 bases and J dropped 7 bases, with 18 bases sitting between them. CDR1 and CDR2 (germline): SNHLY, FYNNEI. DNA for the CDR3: TGTGCCAGCAGCCTGGACGGCAGCCAGCGTGAAGCTTTCTTT. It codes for CASSLDGSQREAFF.

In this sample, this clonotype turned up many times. For the CDR3, the DNA is TGTGCCAGCAGTGAACTCAGTGGGGTCTACGAGCAGTACTTC. Translating gives CASSELSGVYEQYF. The chain links TRBV2 to TRBJ2-7; D call uncertain. Deletions cut 2 bases from V and 3 bases from J, with 11 bases between. Looked up from germline, CDR1 is SNHLY and CDR2 is FYNNEI. There are 14 residues in the CDR3.

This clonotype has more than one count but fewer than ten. CDR3 DNA: TGTGCCAGCAGCCAAGAGGGGGGTACGAACCGGAGGGCCTACAATGAGCAGTTCTTC. Its translation: CASSQEGGTNRRAYNEQFF. V and J are TRBV4-2 and TRBJ2-1; D is perhaps TRBD2 (6 bases). Germline values: CDR1 LGHNA, CDR2 YNFKEQ. The CDR3 is 19 amino acids. The V gene lost 0 bases and the J gene lost 2 bases, with 20 bases spanning the gap.

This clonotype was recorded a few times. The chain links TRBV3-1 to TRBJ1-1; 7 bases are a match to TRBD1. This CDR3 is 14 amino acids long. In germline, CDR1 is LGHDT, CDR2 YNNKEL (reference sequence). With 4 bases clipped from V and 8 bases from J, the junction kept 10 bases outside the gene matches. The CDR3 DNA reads TGTGCCAGCAGCCTGGGTCGGGGGACAGCGGAAGCTTTCTTT. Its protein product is CASSLGRGTAEAFF.

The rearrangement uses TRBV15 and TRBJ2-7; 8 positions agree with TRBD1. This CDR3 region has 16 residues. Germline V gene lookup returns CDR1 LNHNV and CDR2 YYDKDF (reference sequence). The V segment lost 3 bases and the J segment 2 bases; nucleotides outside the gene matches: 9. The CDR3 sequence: CATSRATGGRPYEQYF. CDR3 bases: TGTGCCACCAGCAGGGCCACAGGGGGTAGGCCCTACGAGCAGTACTTC.

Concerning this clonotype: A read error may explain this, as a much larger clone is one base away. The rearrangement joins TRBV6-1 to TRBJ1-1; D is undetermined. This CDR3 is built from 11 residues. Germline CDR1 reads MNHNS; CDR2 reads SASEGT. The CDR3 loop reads CASSESLVASF. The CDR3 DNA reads TGTGCCAGCAGTGAAAGCCTGGTAGCTTCCTTT.

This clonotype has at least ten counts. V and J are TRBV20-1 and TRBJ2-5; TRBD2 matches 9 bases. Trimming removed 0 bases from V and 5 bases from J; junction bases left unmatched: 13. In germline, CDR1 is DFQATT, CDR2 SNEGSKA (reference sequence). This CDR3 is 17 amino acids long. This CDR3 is CSARDLASGASGETQYF. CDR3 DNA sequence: TGCAGTGCTAGAGATCTGGCTAGCGGGGCTAGCGGGGAGACCCAGTACTTC.

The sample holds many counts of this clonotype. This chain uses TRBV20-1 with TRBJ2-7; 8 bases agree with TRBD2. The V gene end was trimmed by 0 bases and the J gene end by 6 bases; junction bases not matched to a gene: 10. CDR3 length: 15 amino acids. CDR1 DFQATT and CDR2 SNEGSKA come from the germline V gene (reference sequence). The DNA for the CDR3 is TGCAGTGCTAGAGAATTAAGCGGGAGATATTTCGAGCAGTACTTC. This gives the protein CSARELSGRYFEQYF.

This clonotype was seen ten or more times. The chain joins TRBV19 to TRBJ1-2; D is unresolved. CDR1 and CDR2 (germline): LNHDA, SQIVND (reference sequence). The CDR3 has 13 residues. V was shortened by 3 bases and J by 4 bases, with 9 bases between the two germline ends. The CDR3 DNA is TGTGCCAGTAGTATCGGACGGTTCTATGGCTACACCTTC. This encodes CASSIGRFYGYTF.

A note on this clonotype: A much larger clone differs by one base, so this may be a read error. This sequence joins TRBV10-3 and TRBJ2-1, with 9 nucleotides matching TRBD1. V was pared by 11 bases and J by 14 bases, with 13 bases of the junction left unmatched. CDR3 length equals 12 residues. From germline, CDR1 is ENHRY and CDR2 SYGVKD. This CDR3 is CAGTGTGRRKFF. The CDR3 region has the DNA TGTGCCGGCACTGGGACAGGGCGTAGAAAGTTCTTC.

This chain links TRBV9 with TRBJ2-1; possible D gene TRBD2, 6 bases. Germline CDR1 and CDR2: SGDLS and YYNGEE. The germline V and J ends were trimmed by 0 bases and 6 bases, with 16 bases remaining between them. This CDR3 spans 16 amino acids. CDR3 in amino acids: CASSVDGGAWGNEQFF. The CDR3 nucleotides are TGTGCCAGCAGCGTAGACGGAGGGGCTTGGGGCAATGAGCAGTTCTTC.

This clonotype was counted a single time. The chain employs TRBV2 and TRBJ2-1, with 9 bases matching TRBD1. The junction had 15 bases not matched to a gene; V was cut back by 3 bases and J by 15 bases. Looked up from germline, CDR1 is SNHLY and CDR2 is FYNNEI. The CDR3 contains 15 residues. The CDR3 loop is CASSEGTGPSSPAFF. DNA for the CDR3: TGTGCCAGCAGTGAGGGGACAGGGCCAAGTTCCCCCGCGTTCTTC.

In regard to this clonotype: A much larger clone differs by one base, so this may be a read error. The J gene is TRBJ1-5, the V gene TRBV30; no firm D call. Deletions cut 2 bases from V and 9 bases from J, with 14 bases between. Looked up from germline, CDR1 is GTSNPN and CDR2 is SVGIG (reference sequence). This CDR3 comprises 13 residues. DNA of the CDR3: TGTGCCTGGAGTCCCAGCCTCAGACGGCCCCAGCATTTT. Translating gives CAWSPSLRRPQHF.

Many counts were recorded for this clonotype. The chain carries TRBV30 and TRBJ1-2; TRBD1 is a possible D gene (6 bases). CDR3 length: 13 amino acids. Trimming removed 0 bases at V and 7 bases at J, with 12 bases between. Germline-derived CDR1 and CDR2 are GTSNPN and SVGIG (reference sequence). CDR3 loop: CAWSVTGAGGYTF. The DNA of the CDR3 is TGTGCCTGGAGTGTAACGGGGGCTGGTGGCTACACCTTC.

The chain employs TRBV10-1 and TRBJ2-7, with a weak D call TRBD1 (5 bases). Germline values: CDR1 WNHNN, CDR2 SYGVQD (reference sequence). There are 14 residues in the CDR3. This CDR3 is CAGSQGTGVYEQYV. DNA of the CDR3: TGCGCCGGCAGCCAAGGTACAGGCGTTTACGAGCAGTACGTC.

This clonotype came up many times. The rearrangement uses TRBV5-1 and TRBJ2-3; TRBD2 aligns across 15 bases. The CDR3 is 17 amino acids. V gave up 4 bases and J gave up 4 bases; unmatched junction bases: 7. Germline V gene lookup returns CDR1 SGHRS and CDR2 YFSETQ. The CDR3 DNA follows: TGCGCCAGCAGCACCGGACTAGCGGGAGGGCCCGCAGATACGCAGTATTTT. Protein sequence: CASSTGLAGGPADTQYF.

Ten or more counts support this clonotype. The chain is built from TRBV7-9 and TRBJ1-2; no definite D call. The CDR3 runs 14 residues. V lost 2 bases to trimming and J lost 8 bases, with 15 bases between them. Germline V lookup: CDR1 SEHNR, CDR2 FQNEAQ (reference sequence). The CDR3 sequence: CASSLFAGLLGYTF. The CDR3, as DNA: TGTGCCAGCAGCTTATTCGCAGGCCTTTTGGGCTACACCTTC.

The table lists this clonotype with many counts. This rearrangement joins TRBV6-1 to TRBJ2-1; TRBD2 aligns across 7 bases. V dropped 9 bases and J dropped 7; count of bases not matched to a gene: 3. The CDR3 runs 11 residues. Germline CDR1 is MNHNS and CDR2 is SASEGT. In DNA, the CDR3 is TGTGCCAGTGGGGAGGGAAATGAGCAGTTCTTC. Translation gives CASGEGNEQFF.

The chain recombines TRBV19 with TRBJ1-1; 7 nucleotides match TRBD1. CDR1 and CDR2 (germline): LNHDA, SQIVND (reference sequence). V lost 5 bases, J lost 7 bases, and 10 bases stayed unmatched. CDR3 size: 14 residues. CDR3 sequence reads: CASSGRGALGEAFF. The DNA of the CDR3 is TGTGCCAGTAGTGGCAGGGGGGCGTTAGGTGAAGCTTTCTTT.

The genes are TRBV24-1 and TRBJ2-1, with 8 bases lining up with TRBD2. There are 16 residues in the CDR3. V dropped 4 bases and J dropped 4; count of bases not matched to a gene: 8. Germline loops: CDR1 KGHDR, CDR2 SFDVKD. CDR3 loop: CATSDQTSGPYNEQFF. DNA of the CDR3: TGTGCCACCAGTGACCAAACTAGCGGACCTTACAATGAGCAGTTCTTC.